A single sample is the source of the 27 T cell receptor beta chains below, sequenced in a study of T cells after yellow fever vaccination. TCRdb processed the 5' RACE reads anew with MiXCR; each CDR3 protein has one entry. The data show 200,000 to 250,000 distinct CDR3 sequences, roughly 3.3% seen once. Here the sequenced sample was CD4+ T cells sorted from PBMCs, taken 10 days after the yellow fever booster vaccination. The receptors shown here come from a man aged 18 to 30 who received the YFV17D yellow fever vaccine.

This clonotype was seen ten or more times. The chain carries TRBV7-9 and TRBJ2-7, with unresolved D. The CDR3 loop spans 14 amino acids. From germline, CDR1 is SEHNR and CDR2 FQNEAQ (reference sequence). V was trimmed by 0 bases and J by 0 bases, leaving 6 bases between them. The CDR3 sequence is CASSLAENSYEQYV. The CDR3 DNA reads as TGTGCCAGCAGCTTAGCGGAGAACTCCTACGAGCAGTACGTC.

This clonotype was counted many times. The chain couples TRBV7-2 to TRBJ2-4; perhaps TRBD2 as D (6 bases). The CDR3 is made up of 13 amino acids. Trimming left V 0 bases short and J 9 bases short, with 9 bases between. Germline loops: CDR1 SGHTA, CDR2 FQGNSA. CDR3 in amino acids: CASSLAGEVIQYF. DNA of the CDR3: TGTGCCAGCAGCTTAGCTGGGGAGGTCATTCAGTACTTC.

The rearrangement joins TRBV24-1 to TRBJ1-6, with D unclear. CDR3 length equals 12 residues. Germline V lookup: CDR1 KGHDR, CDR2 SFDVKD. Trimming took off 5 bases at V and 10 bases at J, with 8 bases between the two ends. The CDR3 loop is CATSGGESPLHF. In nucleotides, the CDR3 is TGTGCCACCAGTGGCGGGGAATCACCCCTCCACTTT.

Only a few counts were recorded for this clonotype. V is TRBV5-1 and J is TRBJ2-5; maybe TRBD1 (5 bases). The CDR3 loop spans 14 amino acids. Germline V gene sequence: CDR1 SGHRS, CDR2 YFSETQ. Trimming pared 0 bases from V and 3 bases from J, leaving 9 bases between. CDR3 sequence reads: CASSLGVREETQYF. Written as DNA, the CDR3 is TGCGCCAGCAGCTTGGGGGTCAGGGAAGAGACCCAGTACTTC.

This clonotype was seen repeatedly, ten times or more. The CDR3 sequence is CASSIRTSNEKLFF. CDR3 bases: TGCGCCAGCAGCATCCGGACAAGTAATGAAAAACTGTTTTTT. The J gene is TRBJ1-4, the V gene TRBV5-1, with TRBD1 as a possible D gene (5 bases). The V end lost 4 bases, the J end lost 4 bases, and 11 bases lay between the germline ends. Germline V gene sequence: CDR1 SGHRS, CDR2 YFSETQ. CDR3 length equals 14 residues.

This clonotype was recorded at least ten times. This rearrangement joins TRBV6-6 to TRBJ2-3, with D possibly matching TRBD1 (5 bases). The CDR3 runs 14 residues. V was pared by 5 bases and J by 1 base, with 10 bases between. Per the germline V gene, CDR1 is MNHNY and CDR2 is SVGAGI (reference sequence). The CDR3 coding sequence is TGTGCCAGCAGTGGCGGACACCGCACAGATACGCAGTATTTT. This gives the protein CASSGGHRTDTQYF.

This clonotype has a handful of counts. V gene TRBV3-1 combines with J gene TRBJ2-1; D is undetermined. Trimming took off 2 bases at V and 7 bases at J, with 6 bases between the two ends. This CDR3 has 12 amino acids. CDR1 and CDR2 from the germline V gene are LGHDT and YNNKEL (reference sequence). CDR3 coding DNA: TGTGCCAGCAGCCAAAATCGGAATGAGCAGTTCTTC. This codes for CASSQNRNEQFF.

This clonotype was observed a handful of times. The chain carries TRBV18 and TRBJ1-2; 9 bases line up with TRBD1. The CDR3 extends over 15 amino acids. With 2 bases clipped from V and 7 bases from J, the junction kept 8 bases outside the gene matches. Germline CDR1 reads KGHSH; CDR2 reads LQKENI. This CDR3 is CASSPSDRGSFGYTF. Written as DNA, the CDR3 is TGTGCCAGCTCACCATCAGACAGGGGGTCGTTTGGCTACACCTTC.

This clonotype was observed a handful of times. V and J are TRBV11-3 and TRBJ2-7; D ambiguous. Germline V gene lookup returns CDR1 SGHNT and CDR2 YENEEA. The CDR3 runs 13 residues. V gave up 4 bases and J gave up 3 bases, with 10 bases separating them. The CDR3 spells CASSSNSGYEQYF. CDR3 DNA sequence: TGTGCCAGCAGCTCAAACTCGGGCTACGAGCAGTACTTC.

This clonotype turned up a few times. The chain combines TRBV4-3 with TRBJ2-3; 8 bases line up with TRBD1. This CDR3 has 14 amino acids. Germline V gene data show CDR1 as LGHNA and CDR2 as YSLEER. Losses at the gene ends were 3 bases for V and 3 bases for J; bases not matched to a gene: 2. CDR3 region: CASSHDRGTDTQYF. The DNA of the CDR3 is TGCGCCAGCAGCCACGACAGGGGAACAGATACGCAGTATTTT.

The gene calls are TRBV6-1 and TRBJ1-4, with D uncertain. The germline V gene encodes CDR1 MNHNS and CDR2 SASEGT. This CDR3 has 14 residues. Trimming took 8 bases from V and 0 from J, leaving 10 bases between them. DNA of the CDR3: TGTGCCAGCTGCTCGGCAGCAACTAATGAAAAACTGTTTTTT. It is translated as CASCSAATNEKLFF.

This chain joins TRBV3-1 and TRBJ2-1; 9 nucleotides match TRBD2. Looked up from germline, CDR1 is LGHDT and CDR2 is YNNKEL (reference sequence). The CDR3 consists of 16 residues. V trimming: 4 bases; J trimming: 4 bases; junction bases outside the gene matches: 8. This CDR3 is CASSRAAGGSYNEQFF. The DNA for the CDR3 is TGTGCCAGCAGCCGGGCAGCGGGGGGCAGTTACAATGAGCAGTTCTTC.

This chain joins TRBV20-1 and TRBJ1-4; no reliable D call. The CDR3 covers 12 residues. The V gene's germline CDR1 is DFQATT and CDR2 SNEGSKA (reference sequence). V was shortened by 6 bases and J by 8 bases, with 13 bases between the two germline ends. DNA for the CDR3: TGCAGTGCCAGAAATCTCCTCGAAAAACTGTTTTTT. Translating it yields CSARNLLEKLFF.

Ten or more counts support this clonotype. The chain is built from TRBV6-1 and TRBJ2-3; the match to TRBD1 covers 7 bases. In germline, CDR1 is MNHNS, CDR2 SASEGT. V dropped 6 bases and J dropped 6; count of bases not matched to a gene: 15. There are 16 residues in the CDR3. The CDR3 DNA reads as TGTGCCAGCAGGGTCGGGACAGACCACATTTTTGATACGCAGTATTTT. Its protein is CASRVGTDHIFDTQYF.

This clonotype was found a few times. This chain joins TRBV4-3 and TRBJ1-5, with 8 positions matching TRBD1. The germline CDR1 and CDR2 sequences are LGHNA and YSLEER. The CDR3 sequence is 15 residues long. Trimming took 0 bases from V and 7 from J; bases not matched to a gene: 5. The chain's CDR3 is CASSQDQGAGQPQHF. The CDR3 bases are TGCGCCAGCAGCCAAGATCAGGGGGCAGGGCAGCCCCAGCATTTT.

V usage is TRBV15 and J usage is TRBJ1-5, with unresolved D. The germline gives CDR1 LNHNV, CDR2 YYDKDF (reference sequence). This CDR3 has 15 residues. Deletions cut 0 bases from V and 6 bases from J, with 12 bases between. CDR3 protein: CATSRDPGGSQPQHF. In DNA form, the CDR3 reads TGTGCCACCAGCAGAGATCCCGGAGGCAGTCAGCCCCAGCATTTT. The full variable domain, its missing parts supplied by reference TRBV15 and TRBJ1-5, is DAMVIQNPRYQVTQFGKPVTLSCSQTLNHNVMYWYQQKSSQAPKLLFHYYDKDFNNEADTPDNFQSRRPNTSFCFLDIRSPGLGDTAMYLCATSRDPGGSQPQHFGDGTRLSIL.

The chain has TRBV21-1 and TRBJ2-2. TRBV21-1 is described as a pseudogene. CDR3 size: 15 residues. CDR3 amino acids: CASRPRGSNTGELFF. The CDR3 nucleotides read TGTGCCAGCAGGCCCCGGGGTTCGAACACCGGGGAGCTGTTTTTT.

The CDR3 reads CASSQGAPRSGANVLTF. The CDR3, as DNA: TGCGCCAGCAGCCAAGGGGCTCCGCGCTCTGGGGCCAACGTCCTGACTTTC. J is TRBJ2-6 and V is TRBV4-1, with D unresolved. The CDR3 contains 17 residues. Trimming pared 1 base from V and 0 bases from J, leaving 10 bases between. The germline V gene has CDR1 MGHRA and CDR2 YSYEKL.

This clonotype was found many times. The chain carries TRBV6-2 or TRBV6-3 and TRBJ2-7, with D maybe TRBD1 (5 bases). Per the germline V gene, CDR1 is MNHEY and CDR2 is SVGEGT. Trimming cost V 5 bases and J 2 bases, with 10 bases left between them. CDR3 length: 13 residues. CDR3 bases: TGTGCCAGCAGTCGACAGTTTACCTACGAGCAGTACGTC. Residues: CASSRQFTYEQYV.

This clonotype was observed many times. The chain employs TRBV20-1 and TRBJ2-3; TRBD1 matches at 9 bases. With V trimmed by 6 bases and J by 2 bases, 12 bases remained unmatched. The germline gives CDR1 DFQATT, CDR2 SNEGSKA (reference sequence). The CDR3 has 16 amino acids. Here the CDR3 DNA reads TGCAGTGCGAGGAAACAGGGGGCAGGGCCCACAGATACGCAGTATTTT. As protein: CSARKQGAGPTDTQYF.

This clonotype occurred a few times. Written as DNA, the CDR3 is TGTGCCAGCAGCTACCCCCAGGGGCGGTTAGACTCCTACAATGAGCAGTTCTTC. It specifies CASSYPQGRLDSYNEQFF. The chain joins TRBV11-2 to TRBJ2-1; possibly TRBD1 for D (6 bases). CDR1 and CDR2 (germline): SGHAT, FQNNGV. V was shortened by 4 bases and J by 0 bases, with 19 bases between the two germline ends. This CDR3 comprises 18 residues.

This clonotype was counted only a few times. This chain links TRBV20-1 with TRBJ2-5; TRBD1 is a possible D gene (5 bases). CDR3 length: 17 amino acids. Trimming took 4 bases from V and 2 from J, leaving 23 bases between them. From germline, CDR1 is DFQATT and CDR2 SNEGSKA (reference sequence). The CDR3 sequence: CSAKKSREIRHQETQYF. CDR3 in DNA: TGCAGTGCTAAGAAATCCAGGGAAATACGGCATCAAGAGACCCAGTACTTC.

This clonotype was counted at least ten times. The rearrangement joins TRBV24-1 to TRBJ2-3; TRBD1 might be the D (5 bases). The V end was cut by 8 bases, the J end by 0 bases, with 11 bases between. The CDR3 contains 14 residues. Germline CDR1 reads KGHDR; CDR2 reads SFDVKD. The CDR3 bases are TGTGCCACCAAGGACATCTCTAGCACAGATACGCAGTATTTT. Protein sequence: CATKDISSTDTQYF.

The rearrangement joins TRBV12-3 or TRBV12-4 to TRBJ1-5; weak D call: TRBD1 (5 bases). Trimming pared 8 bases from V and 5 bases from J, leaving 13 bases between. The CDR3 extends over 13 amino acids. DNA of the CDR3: TGTGCCAGCGTATTGGGGCCCCATCAGCCCCAGCATTTT. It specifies CASVLGPHQPQHF.

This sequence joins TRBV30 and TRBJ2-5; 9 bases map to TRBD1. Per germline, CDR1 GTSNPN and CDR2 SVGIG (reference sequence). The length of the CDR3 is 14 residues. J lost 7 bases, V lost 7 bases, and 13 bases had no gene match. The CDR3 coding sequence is TGTGCCTCAGTAACCGGGACAGGGACGGGGACCCAGTACTTC. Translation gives CASVTGTGTGTQYF.

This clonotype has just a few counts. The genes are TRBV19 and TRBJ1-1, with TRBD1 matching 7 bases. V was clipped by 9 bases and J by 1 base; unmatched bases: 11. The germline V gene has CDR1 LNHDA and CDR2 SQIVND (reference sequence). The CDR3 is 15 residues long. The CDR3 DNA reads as TGTGCCAGCCGGGACAGCCCACTGCGGAACACTGAAGCTTTCTTT. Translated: CASRDSPLRNTEAFF.

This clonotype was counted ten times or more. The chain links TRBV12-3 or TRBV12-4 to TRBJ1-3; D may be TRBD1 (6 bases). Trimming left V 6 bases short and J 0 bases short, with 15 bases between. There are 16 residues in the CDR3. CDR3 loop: CASREPTGLSGNTIYF. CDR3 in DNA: TGTGCCAGCAGAGAGCCGACAGGCCTCTCTGGAAACACCATATATTTT.